This entry is about one T cell receptor beta chain. The antigen remains undetermined. Expressed TCRB transcripts were sequenced because the entire RNA isolate underwent reverse transcription. Repertoires were generated with immunoSEQ multiplex PCR, while TCRdb's copy carries only in-frame clones and drops some. This table has 600,000 to 700,000 clones, 13% appearing once. This record belongs to a study of beta chain features in type 1 diabetes. Whole-study findings and limits: PCR might pick shorter templates more often, in the same way for patients and controls. Significant though moderate, a shortening of TCRB CDR3s appeared in all four CD4+ subsets of Type 1 diabetes patients.

This CDR3 has 16 residues. Germline-derived CDR1 and CDR2 are SGHVS and FQNEAQ. V lost 0 bases to trimming and J lost 3 bases; unmatched junction nucleotides: 4. Sequencing was performed on naive CD4+ T cells from blood. This clonotype was sampled from a man aged 18 to 30 with type 1 diabetes. V and J are TRBV7-8 and TRBJ1-5; 8 bases fit TRBD1. CDR3 in DNA: TGTGCCAGCAGCTTAGCGGACAGGGAGCTCAATCAGCCCCAGCATTTT. Its translation: CASSLADRELNQPQHF.